This TCR beta chain originates from a study of T cell responses to AZD1222 COVID-19 vaccine. Broader study findings: The repertoires were collected only after the peak T cell response. Reports say nearly half of spike-specific TCRs go after unmutated variant regions.

Here immunoSEQ multiplex PCR was the method, and the copy in TCRdb shows in-frame clones only, minus some. The sample includes some 100,000 clones, approximately 92% of them seen just once. About this clone itself: Its antigen is unknown.

Here the sequenced sample was peripheral blood, taken 28 days after the second AZD1222 dose. The sequence came from an adult who received the AZD1222 COVID-19 vaccine.

Written as DNA, the CDR3 is TGTGCCAGCAGCTTAGGCCCCAGCGGTTCCTACGAGCAGTACTTC. Translation gives CASSLGPSGSYEQYF. The gene calls are TRBV7-2 and TRBJ2-7, with D possibly TRBD2 on 5 matching bases. Germline values: CDR1 SGHTA, CDR2 FQGNSA. The CDR3 has 15 residues. V lost 1 base and J lost 1, with 11 bases in between.